This T cell receptor (beta chain) was recorded in a study of glioma-infiltrating T cells. Broader study findings: Gliomas, especially low-grade, showed above-expected tissue-blood divergence; non-neoplastic patients showed below.

This clonotype showed up just once. As yet, its antigen is unknown. It may be a read error: a sequence one base away is much more abundant. Using RNA template, CDR3s of TCR alpha and beta were amplified with iRepertoire arm-PCR. In TCRdb, the multiplex PCR reads were re-called with MiXCR into one record per CDR3 protein. This table has 100,000 to 150,000 distinct CDR3 sequences, roughly 24% appearing once. Sequenced: glioma tissue, nonneoplastic brain tissue, or PBMCs (not recorded which). The TCR comes from a human donor with low-grade glioma or glioblastoma, undergoing nonglioma brain surgery, or in good health (not recorded which).

The CDR3 DNA reads as TGTGCCAGCAGCCAAAATGGAAACAGCATATATTTT. Its protein is CASSQNGNSIYF. The chain joins TRBV3-1 to TRBJ1-3; no clear D. CDR1 is LGHDT, CDR2 YNNKEL, per germline (reference sequence). This CDR3 is 12 amino acids long.